The clone carrying this T cell receptor beta chain has only a few counts. Its antigen is not identified. The data derive from a study of cytomegalovirus exposure and HLA in healthy donors. Broader study findings: Relative to the approximately 700-donor mean, N-insertions were reportedly fewer in an Asian-associated ancestry cluster in a later analysis.

CDR1 is MNHNS and CDR2 is SASEGT in the germline V gene. CDR3 size: 13 residues. The ends lost 10 bases at V and 8 bases at J; junction bases unmatched: 5. It was with 60 Vbeta and 13 Jbeta primers that the PCR ran. Sequencing was performed with immunoSEQ multiplex PCR; in TCRdb, only in-frame clones are kept and a portion is missing. This table has around 190,000 clones, 60% to 80% appearing once. The source is a woman under 30 in good health and CMV-seronegative. V usage is TRBV6-1 and J usage is TRBJ2-1, with 13 nucleotides matching TRBD2. Sample: PBMCs. In DNA, the CDR3 is TGTGCCACAACTAGCGGGAGGGCCGATGAGCAGTTCTTC. It codes for CATTSGRADEQFF.